A single sample gave rise to the 8 T cell receptor beta chains below, sequenced in a study of blood T cell repertoires in COVID-19 (dated by TCRdb to between 2020 and 2021). Libraries came from the immunoSEQ multiplex PCR assay. TCRdb holds this immuneACCESS table with in-frame rearrangements only. Some clones are missing; in checked studies, unresolved V genes explain under half, and the rest has no known cause. Counted in this sample were some 220,000 clones; over 75% of them appeared once. The ten largest clones take up more than 2% of the sample. Material for sequencing was peripheral blood. The receptors here all came from a woman between 70 and 85 years old with COVID-19, enrolled during active disease.

This clone was observed once. In nucleotides, the CDR3 is TGTGCCTGGAGTAGGGTTGGAACAGGGGGGCCCTACAATCAGCCCCAGCATTTT. Amino acids: CAWSRVGTGGPYNQPQHF. The chain employs TRBV30 and TRBJ1-5; TRBD1 matches 8 bases. Germline trimming cut 2 bases from V and 3 bases from J; bases unmatched to any gene: 15. The CDR3 sequence is 18 residues long. Germline values: CDR1 GTSNPN, CDR2 SVGIG (reference sequence).

The rearrangement joins TRBV11-2 to TRBJ1-5, with D possibly TRBD1 on 5 matching bases. V lost 1 base and J 6 bases, leaving 10 bases between the germline ends. The CDR3 totals 14 residues. The V gene's germline CDR1 is SGHAT and CDR2 FQNNGV. The CDR3 DNA sequence: TGTGCCAGCAGCTTAGCCCTCGGGGGTCAGCCCCAGCATTTT. Translation gives CASSLALGGQPQHF.

In its sample, this clone was seen once. CDR3 DNA: TGTGCCAGCAGCAAAGTATTGGGACAGGGTAATGAAAAACTGTTTTTT. This sequence encodes CASSKVLGQGNEKLFF. The chain combines TRBV21-1 with TRBJ1-4; the tabulated D call, TRBD1, remains unverified against the DNA. TRBV21-1 is described as a pseudogene. The CDR3 is made up of 16 amino acids.

The chain combines TRBV11-3 with TRBJ2-7; D is perhaps TRBD1 (6 bases). V shed 5 bases and J shed 13 bases, with 18 bases lying between them. The CDR3 loop spans 12 amino acids. Germline CDR1 SGHNT, CDR2 YENEEA. CDR3 protein: CASSTGRQVLYF. CDR3 DNA: TGTGCCAGCAGCACCGGTCGACAGGTTTTATACTTC.

This clone has more than one count but fewer than ten. The J gene is TRBJ1-1, the V gene TRBV13; D remains ambiguous. Germline values: CDR1 PRHDT, CDR2 FYEKMQ (reference sequence). This CDR3 contains 14 residues. V was trimmed by 5 bases and J by 5 bases, leaving 15 bases between them. The CDR3 sequence is CASSPRDTHTEAFF. CDR3 in DNA: TGTGCCAGCAGCCCTCGAGACACCCATACTGAAGCTTTCTTT.

The J gene is TRBJ2-1, the V gene TRBV12-3 or TRBV12-4; possibly TRBD1 for D (5 bases). The CDR3 is 13 amino acids. V lost 3 bases and J lost 9, with 12 bases in between. CDR3: CASSLWGQGEQFF. The CDR3 bases are TGTGCCAGCAGTTTGTGGGGCCAGGGTGAGCAGTTCTTC.

The CDR3 nucleotides are TGTGCCAGCAGCGTAGGCGACACGGGAGGGCCCCTCCACTTT. Translated: CASSVGDTGGPLHF. The V gene is TRBV9, the J gene TRBJ1-6; D remains ambiguous. The germline V and J ends were trimmed by 0 bases and 13 bases, with 14 bases remaining between them. Germline loops: CDR1 SGDLS, CDR2 YYNGEE. CDR3 length: 14 amino acids. The variable domain in full, with the rest retrieved from reference TRBV9 and TRBJ1-6, is DSGVTQTPKHLITATGQRVTLRCSPRSGDLSVYWYQQSLDQGLQFLIQYYNGEERAKGNILERFSAQQFPDLHSELNLSSLELGDSALYFCASSVGDTGGPLHFGNGTRLTVT.

A single count supports this clone. This rearrangement joins TRBV11-1 to TRBJ2-7, with a weak D call TRBD1 (6 bases). The V end lost 3 bases, the J end lost 0 bases, and 12 bases lay between the germline ends. CDR3 length equals 15 residues. The germline CDR1 and CDR2 sequences are SGHAT and FQDESV (reference sequence). CDR3 amino acids: CASSFLVGGSYEQYF. The DNA for the CDR3 is TGTGCCAGCAGCTTCCTCGTAGGGGGCTCCTACGAGCAGTACTTC.